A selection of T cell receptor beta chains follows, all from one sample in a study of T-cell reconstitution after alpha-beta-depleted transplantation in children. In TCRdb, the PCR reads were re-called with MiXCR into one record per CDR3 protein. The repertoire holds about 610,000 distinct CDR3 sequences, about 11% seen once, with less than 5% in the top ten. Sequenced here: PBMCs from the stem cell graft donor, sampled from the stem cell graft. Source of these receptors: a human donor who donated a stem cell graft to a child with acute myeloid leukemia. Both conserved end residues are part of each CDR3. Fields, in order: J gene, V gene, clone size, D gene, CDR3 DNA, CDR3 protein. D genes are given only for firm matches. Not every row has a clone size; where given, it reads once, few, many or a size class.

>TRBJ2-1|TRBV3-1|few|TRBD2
TGTGCCAGCAGCCCCCTCCTAGCGGGAGCGGGTCCTGAGCAGTTCTTC
CASSPLLAGAGPEQFF
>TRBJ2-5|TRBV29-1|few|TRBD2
TGCAGCGCAACGGGGGGTCAAGAGACCCAGTACTTC
CSATGGQETQYF
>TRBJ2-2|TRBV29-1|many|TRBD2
TGCAGCGTTGAAGGTCTAGCGGGAGAATTCGGGGAGCTGTTTTTT
CSVEGLAGEFGELFF
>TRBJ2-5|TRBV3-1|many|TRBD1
TGTGCCAGCAGCCAAGATCGGACAGGCTCGTGGGGAACCCAGTACTTC
CASSQDRTGSWGTQYF
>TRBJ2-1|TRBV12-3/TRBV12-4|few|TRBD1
TGTGCCAGCAGTTTCCGGACCGGGACAGGGCGCGATGAGCAGTTCTTC
CASSFRTGTGRDEQFF
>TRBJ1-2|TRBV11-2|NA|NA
TGTGCCAGCAGCTTAGATCGGGTTGTCGGGGGATTAGATCGAGAGAACTATGGCTACACCTTC
CASSLDRVVGGLDRENYGYTF
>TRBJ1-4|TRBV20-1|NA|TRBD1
TGCAGTGCCCTGATGACAGGGGAAAAACTGTTTTTT
CSALMTGEKLFF
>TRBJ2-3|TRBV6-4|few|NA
TGTGCCAGCAGTCGCAGGGTTGAAGATACGCAGTATTTT
CASSRRVEDTQYF
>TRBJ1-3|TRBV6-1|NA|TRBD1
TGTGCCAGCAGAACGGACAGGACTGGAAACACCATATATTTT
CASRTDRTGNTIYF
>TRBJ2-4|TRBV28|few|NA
TGTGCCAGCAGTTTCCTAGCCCGGGAGATAAACATTCAGTACTTC
CASSFLAREINIQYF
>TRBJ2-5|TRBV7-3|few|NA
TGTGCCAGCAGCTTAACAGGGGCGCGACAAGAGACCCAGTACTTC
CASSLTGARQETQYF
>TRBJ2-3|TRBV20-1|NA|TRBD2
TGCAGTGCTAGTCCAGTAGCGGGAGGGTGTACGCAGTATTTT
CSASPVAGGCTQYF
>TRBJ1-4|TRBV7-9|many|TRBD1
TGTGCCAGCTCAGGAAGGGGGCGCGGAGGTGAAAAACTGTTTTTT
CASSGRGRGGEKLFF
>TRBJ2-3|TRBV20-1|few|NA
TGCAGTGCTAGATCCTCCGGGACTAGCACAGATACGCAGTATTTT
CSARSSGTSTDTQYF
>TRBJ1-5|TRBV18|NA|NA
TGTGCCAGCTCACCACGGCGGGATCTCAATCAGCCCCAGCATTTT
CASSPRRDLNQPQHF
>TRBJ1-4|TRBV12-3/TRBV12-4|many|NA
TGTGCCAGCAGTGTAACAGGGACGGAAAAACTGTTTTTT
CASSVTGTEKLFF
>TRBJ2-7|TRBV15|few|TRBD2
TGTGCCACCAGCAGAGATCCGGGACTAGCGGGAGGAGGCTACGAGCAGTACTTC
CATSRDPGLAGGGYEQYF
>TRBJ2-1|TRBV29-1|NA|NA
TGCAGCGTTGAAGTTTTTAGGAAAACTTCCTACAATGAGCAGTTCTTC
CSVEVFRKTSYNEQFF
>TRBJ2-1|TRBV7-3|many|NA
TGTGCCAGCAGCTTAACGGTAGCGAGATCCTACAATGAGCAGTTCTTC
CASSLTVARSYNEQFF
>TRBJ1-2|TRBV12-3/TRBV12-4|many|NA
TGTGCCAGCAGCATAAGGCTAAGCTATGGCTACACCTTC
CASSIRLSYGYTF
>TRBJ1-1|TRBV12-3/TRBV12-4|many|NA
TGTGCCAGCAGCAACGGCAGGGTTACTGAAGCTTTCTTT
CASSNGRVTEAFF
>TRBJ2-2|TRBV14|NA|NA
TGTGCCAGCAGCCAAGGACTATTCACCGGGGAGCTGTTTTTT
CASSQGLFTGELFF
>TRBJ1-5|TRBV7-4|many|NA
TGTGCCAGCAGCTTATGCGCAGTAGCCAATCAGCCCCAGCATTTT
CASSLCAVANQPQHF
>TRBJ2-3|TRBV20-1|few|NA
TGCAGTGCACCCAGCCCAGATACGCAGTATTTT
CSAPSPDTQYF
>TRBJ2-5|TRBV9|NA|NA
TGTGCCAGCAGTGCAACTAGTTTTGGGGAGACCCAGTACTTC
CASSATSFGETQYF
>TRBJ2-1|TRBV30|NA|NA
TGTGCCTGGAGTGTACAAAAGTGGGGACGGCGGTACAATGAGCAGTTCTTC
CAWSVQKWGRRYNEQFF
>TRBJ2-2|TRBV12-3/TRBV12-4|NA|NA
TGTGCCAGCACCCCGGGGCTTCGCACCGGGGAGCTGTTTTTT
CASTPGLRTGELFF
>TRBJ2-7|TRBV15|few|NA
TGTGCCACCAGCAGAGGGACAGGGAGGGGAGGTCCTTTCTACGAGCAGTACTTC
CATSRGTGRGGPFYEQYF
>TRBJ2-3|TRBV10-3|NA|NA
TGTGCCATCAGGGAGGGCAGCACAGATACGCAGTATTTT
CAIREGSTDTQYF
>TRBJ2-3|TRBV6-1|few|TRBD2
TGTGCCAGCAGTACCACTAGCGGGAGCACAGATACGCAGTATTTT
CASSTTSGSTDTQYF
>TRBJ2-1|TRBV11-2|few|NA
TGTGCCAGCAGCCTCACGGCCCCGTGGCTAGGGGGGCGGGGTGAGCAGTTCTTC
CASSLTAPWLGGRGEQFF
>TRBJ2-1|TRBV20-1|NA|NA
TGCAGTGCTTGGATCTATGAGCAGTTCTTC
CSAWIYEQFF
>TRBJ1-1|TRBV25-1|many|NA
TGTGCCAGCAGTGATCCAGGACACCTGAACACTGAAGCTTTCTTT
CASSDPGHLNTEAFF
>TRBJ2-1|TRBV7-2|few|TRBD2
TGTGCCAGCAGCTTAGGTCGGCTAGCGGGAGGAGCCAATGAGCAGTTCTTC
CASSLGRLAGGANEQFF
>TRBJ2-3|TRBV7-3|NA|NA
TGTGCCAGCAGCCCTATGAGGGGGTACACAGATACGCAGTATTTT
CASSPMRGYTDTQYF
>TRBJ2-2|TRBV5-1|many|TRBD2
TGCGCCAGCAGTCCCGGGACTAGCGGGGCAGGTGACACCGGGGAGCTGTTTTTT
CASSPGTSGAGDTGELFF
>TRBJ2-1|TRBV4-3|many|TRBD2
TGCGCCAGCAGCCAATTGGGACTAGCGGCCTACAATGAGCAGTTCTTC
CASSQLGLAAYNEQFF
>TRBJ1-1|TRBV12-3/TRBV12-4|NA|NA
TGTGCCAGCAGTACCCGTGGGGGGCGAGTAAACACTGAAGCTTTCTTT
CASSTRGGRVNTEAFF
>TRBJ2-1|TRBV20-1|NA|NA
TGCAGTGCTATATCCGGGAAGATCAATGAGCAGTTCTTC
CSAISGKINEQFF
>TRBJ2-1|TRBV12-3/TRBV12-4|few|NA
TGTGCCAGCAGTTCCCCGGCTGGGCGGAGGGTTTTCAATGAGCAGTTCTTC
CASSSPAGRRVFNEQFF
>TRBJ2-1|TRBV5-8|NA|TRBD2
TGTGCCAGCAGCTTGCTAGCGGCCCTCTACAATGAGCAGTTCTTC
CASSLLAALYNEQFF
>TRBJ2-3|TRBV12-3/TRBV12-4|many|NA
TGTGCCAGCAGACCTCAGGGTAGTCAGGATACGCAGTATTTT
CASRPQGSQDTQYF
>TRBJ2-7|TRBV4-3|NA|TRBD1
TGCGCCAGCAGCCAAGAGGGACAGGCCTACGAGCAGTACTTC
CASSQEGQAYEQYF
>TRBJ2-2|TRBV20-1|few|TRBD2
TGCAGTGCTAGAGATGGTAAACGGGAGGTAAACACCGGGGAGCTGTTTTTT
CSARDGKREVNTGELFF
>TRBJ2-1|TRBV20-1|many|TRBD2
TGCAGTGCTAGAGATCTTGGACTAGCGTACAATGAGCAGTTCTTC
CSARDLGLAYNEQFF
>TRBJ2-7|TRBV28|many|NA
TGTGCCAGCAGTTTCCAGCGGAGGTCCTACGAGCAGTACTTC
CASSFQRRSYEQYF
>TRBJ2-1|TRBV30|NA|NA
TGTGCCTGGAGCCAACCTGGGGGGTTTCGGCACAATGAGCAGTTCTTC
CAWSQPGGFRHNEQFF
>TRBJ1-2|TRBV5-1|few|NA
TGCGCCAGCAGCTCGGAGGGCGGCTATGGCTACACCTTC
CASSSEGGYGYTF
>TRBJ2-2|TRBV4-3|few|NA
TGCGCCAGCAGCCAAGTGTCAGCGAACACCGGGGAGCTGTTTTTT
CASSQVSANTGELFF
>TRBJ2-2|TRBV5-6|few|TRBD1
TGTGCCAGCAGCTTGCTCACCGGGACAGGGCTGAGCGGGGAGCTGTTTTTT
CASSLLTGTGLSGELFF
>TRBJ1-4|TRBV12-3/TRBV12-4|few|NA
TGTGCCAGCAGTCCTTTAGTGCATACTAATGAAAAACTGTTTTTT
CASSPLVHTNEKLFF
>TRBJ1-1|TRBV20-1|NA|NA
TGCAGTGCTGGCGGGACCGAGACTAACACTGAAGCTTTCTTT
CSAGGTETNTEAFF
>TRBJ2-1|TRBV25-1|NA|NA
TGTGCCACCGCCAGGTATTCCTACAATGAGCAGTTCTTC
CATARYSYNEQFF
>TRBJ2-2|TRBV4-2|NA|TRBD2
TGTGCCAGCAGCCGTCACGAAAACAGCGCTAGCGGGAGGGTGTTGAACACCGGGGAGCTGTTTTTT
CASSRHENSASGRVLNTGELFF
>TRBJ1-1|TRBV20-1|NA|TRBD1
TGCAGTGCGAGACAGGGGGCCACACTCCCTGAAGCTTTCTTT
CSARQGATLPEAFF
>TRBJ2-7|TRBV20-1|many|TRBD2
TGCAGTGCTAGAGGGGCTAGCGGGAGGGGAAGGTACGAGCAGTACTTC
CSARGASGRGRYEQYF
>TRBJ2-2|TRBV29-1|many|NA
TGCAGCGGCTGTTACACAAGGAACGGGGAGCTGTTTTTT
CSGCYTRNGELFF
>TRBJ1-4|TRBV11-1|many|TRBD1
TGTGCCAGCAGCTCCCGGACAGGGGGGTTTGCAACTAATGAAAAACTGTTTTTT
CASSSRTGGFATNEKLFF
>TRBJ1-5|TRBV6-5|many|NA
TGTGCCAGCAGTACCGGAGGTCAGCCCCAGCATTTT
CASSTGGQPQHF
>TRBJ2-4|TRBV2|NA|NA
TGTGCCAGCACGCTGGACAGAAACATTCAGTACTTC
CASTLDRNIQYF